This T cell receptor beta chain was documented in a study of blood T cells in healthy people across ages. Germline loops: CDR1 MGHRA, CDR2 YSYEKL. CDR3 size: 16 residues. The use of a sample-barcoded 5' primer and a J-beta primer mix characterized a second PCR of about 7 to 12 cycles. MiXCR, applied by TCRdb to the 5' RACE reads, yields one record per CDR3 protein. The sample lists about 1.4 million distinct CDR3 sequences, around 55% occurring once. Source material: blood. The chain joins TRBV4-1 to TRBJ2-4; 8 positions match TRBD1. The J call is doubtful: the DNA matches TRBJ2-7 better. This TCR came from a young man in good health. CDR3 bases: TGCGCCAGCAGCCAACCTTGGGGCAGGGGGCTGAACGAGCAGTACTTC. Amino acid sequence: CASSQPWGRGLNEQYF.